The 10 T cell receptor beta chains given below trace back to one sample, sequenced in a study of T cells expressing NK-cell markers. TCRdb re-analyzed the 5' RACE reads; it lists each CDR3 protein once, without DNA. This sample's clone table lists roughly 120,000 distinct CDR3 sequences. Sequenced input: blood T cells: a sorted CD56 or NKG2C T cell subset, CD4+ or CD8+ T cells, or bulk PBMC T cells (not recorded which). Receptor source: a woman aged 18 to 75 in good health.

V and J are TRBV11-2 and TRBJ1-1. This CDR3 spans 12 amino acids. CDR1 and CDR2 from the germline V gene are SGHAT and FQNNGV. The CDR3 is CASSSGRLEAFF.

The gene calls are TRBV27 and TRBJ2-7; no DNA is available, so the TRBD1 call from TCRdb remains unchecked. Germline V gives CDR1 MNHEY, CDR2 SMNVEV (reference sequence). The CDR3 extends over 13 amino acids. CDR3 loop: CASSRGQSYEQYF.

The genes are TRBV3-1 and TRBJ1-2. CDR3 length equals 12 residues. The germline V gene encodes CDR1 LGHDT and CDR2 YNNKEL (reference sequence). The CDR3 here is CASSQEVDGYTF. The full variable domain, rest sourced from reference TRBV3-1 and TRBJ1-2, is DTAVSQTPKYLVTQMGNDKSIKCEQNLGHDTMYWYKQDSKKFLKIMFSYNNKELIINETVPNRFSPKSPDKAHLNLHINSLELGDSAVYFCASSQEVDGYTFGSGTRLTVV.

This sequence joins TRBV4-2 and TRBJ2-7; as DNA is missing, the TRBD1 call by TCRdb cannot be tested. This CDR3 spans 15 amino acids. The V gene's germline CDR1 is LGHNA and CDR2 YNFKEQ. This CDR3 is CASSQDPGTGYEQYF.

The chain combines TRBV5-5 with TRBJ1-1; there is no DNA to check the TCRdb D call of TRBD1. There are 16 residues in the CDR3. CDR1 and CDR2 from the germline V gene are SGHKS and YYEKEE (reference sequence). This CDR3 reads CASSGEQGPMNTEAFF.

The chain is built from TRBV4-3 and TRBJ2-5; TCRdb's D call, TRBD2, is unchecked because there is no DNA. Per the germline V gene, CDR1 is LGHNA and CDR2 is YSLEER. The CDR3 totals 15 residues. The CDR3 protein is CTSSHGRDLQETQYF.

The chain employs TRBV6-5 and TRBJ2-1; TCRdb's D call of TRBD1 is untestable without DNA. The CDR3 is made up of 15 amino acids. CDR1 and CDR2 from the germline V gene are MNHEY and SVGAGI. CDR3 region: CASSYSPGDKYEQFF.

J is TRBJ2-5 and V is TRBV7-9. In germline, CDR1 is SEHNR, CDR2 FQNEAQ (reference sequence). The CDR3 runs to 12 residues. CDR3 residues: CASTRSQETQYF.

V and J are TRBV4-3 and TRBJ2-7; TCRdb names TRBD2, which stays unverified in the absence of DNA. Germline assignment: CDR1 LGHNA and CDR2 YSLEER. This CDR3 spans 16 amino acids. CDR3: CASSPTLAKSSYEQYF.

This rearrangement joins TRBV27 to TRBJ2-7; TCRdb gives TRBD1 as the D gene, but with no DNA this cannot be confirmed. Germline CDR1 is MNHEY and CDR2 is SMNVEV (reference sequence). This CDR3 region has 14 residues. CDR3: CASSDGTGPSEQYF.